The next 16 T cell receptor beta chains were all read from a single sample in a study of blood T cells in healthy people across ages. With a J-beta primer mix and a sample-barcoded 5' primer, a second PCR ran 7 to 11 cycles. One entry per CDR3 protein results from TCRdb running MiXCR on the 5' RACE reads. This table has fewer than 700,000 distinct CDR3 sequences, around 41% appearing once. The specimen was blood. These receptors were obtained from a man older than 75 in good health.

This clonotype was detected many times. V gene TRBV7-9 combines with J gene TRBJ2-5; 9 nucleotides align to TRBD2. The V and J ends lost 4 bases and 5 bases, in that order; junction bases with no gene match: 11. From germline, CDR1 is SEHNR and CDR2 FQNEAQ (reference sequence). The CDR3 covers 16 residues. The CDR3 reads CASSSGLADNQETQYF. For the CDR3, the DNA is TGTGCCAGCAGCTCGGGACTAGCAGACAATCAGGAGACCCAGTACTTC.

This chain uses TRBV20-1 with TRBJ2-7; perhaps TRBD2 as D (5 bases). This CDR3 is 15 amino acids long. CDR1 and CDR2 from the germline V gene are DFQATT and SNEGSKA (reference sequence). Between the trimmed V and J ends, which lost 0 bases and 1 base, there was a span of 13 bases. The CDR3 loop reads CSARDGGQESYEQYF. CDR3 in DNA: TGCAGTGCTAGAGATGGCGGGCAGGAGTCCTACGAGCAGTACTTC.

The CDR3 coding sequence is TGTGCCAGCAGCTTAGTAAACTACGAGCAGTACTTC. Protein sequence: CASSLVNYEQYF. The V call is TRBV7-2, the J call TRBJ2-7; D call uncertain. This CDR3 comprises 12 residues. V was trimmed by 1 base and J by 3 bases, leaving 4 bases between them. In germline, CDR1 is SGHTA, CDR2 FQGNSA.

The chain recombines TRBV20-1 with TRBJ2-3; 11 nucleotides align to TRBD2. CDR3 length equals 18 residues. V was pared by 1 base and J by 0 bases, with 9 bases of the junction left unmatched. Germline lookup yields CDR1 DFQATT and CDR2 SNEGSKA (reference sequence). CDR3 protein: CSARGGLAGGSSTDTQYF. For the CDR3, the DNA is TGCAGTGCTAGAGGAGGTCTAGCGGGGGGCTCTAGCACAGATACGCAGTATTTT.

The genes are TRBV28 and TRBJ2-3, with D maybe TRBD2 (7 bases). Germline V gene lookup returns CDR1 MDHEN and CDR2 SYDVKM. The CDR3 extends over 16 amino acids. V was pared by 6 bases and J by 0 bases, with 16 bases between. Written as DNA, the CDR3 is TGTGCCAGCAGCTCTCAGGGCGGGGGCAGCACAGATACGCAGTATTTT. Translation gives CASSSQGGGSTDTQYF.

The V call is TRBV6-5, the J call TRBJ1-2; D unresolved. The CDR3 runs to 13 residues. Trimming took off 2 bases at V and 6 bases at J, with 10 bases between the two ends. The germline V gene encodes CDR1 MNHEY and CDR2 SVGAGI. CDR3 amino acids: CASSYAKNDGYTF. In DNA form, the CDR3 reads TGTGCCAGCAGTTACGCCAAGAATGATGGCTACACCTTC.

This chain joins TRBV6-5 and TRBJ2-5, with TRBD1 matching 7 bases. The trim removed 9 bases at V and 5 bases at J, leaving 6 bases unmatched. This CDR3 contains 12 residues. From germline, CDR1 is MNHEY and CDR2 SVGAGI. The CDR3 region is CASKTGLETQYF. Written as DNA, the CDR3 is TGTGCCAGTAAGACAGGGCTCGAGACCCAGTACTTC.

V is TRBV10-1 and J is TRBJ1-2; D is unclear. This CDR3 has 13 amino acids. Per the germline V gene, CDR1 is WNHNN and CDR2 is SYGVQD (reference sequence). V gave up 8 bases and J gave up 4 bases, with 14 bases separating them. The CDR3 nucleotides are TGCGCCAGCGGAGCCTTGACCATCTATGGCTACACCTTC. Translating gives CASGALTIYGYTF.

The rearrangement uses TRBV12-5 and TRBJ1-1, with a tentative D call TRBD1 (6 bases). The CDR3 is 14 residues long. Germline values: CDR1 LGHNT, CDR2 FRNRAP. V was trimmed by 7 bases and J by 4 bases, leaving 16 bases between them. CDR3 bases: TGTGCTAGTGTTCAAGGGGGTCAGTTCACTGAAGCTTTCTTT. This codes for CASVQGGQFTEAFF. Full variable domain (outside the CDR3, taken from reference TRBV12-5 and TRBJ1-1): DARVTQTPRHKVTEMGQEVTMRCQPILGHNTVFWYRQTMMQGLELLAYFRNRAPLDDSGMPKDRFSAEMPDATLATLKIQPSEPRDSAVYFCASVQGGQFTEAFFGQGTRLTVV.

CDR3 coding DNA: TGTGCCAGCAGCGCTCGGACTAGGGCGACCTACGAGCAGTTCTTC. Amino acid sequence: CASSARTRATYEQFF. J is TRBJ2-1 and V is TRBV7-2; 7 bases are a match to TRBD2. Germline V CDR1 and CDR2: SGHTA, FQGNSA. This CDR3 contains 15 residues. V lost 5 bases to trimming and J lost 10 bases; unmatched junction nucleotides: 14.

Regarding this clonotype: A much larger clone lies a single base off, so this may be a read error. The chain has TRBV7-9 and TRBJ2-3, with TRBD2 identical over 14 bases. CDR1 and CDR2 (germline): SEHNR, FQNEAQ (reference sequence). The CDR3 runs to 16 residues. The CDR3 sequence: CANSLTTSGRADTQYF. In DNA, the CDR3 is TGTGCCAACAGCTTGACGACTAGCGGGAGGGCAGATACGCAGTATTTT.

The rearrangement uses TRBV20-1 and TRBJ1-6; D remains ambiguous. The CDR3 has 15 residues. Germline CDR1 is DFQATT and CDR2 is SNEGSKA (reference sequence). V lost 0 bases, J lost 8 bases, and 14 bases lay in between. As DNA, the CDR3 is TGCAGTGCTAGAGATTTGAGGCAAACGGATTCACCCCTCCACTTT. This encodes CSARDLRQTDSPLHF.

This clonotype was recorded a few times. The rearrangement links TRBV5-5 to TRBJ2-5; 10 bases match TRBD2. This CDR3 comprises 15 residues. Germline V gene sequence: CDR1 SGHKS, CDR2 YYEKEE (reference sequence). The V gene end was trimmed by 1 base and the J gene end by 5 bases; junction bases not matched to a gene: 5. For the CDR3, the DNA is TGTGCCAGCAGCTTGCGGGCTAGCGGGAGCGAGACCCAGTACTTC. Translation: CASSLRASGSETQYF.

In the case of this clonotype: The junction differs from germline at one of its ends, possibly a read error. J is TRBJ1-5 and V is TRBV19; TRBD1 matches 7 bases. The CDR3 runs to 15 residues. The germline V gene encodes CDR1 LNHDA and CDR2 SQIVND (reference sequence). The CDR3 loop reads CASSTRQGDNQPRHF. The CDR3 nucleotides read TGTGCCAGTAGTACCCGACAGGGAGACAATCAGCCCCGGCATTTT.

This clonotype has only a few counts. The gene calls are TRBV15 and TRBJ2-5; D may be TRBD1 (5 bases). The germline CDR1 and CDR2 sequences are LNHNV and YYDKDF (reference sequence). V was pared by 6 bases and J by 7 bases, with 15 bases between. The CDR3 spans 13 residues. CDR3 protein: CATSPRTQRTQYF. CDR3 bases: TGTGCCACCAGTCCTAGGACACAGAGGACCCAGTACTTC.

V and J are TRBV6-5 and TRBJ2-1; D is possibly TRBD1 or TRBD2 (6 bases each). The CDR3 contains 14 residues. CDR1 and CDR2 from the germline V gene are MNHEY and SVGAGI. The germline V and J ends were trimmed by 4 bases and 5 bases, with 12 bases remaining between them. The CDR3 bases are TGTGCCAGCAGTTCGGGGGCAGGTAACAATGAGCAGTTCTTC. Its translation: CASSSGAGNNEQFF.